These 22 T cell receptor beta chains originate from one sample sequenced in a study of cytomegalovirus exposure and HLA in healthy donors (dated by TCRdb to about 2017). The library was prepared using the immunoSEQ multiplex PCR assay. For the multiplex PCR, a mixture combining 60 forward primers for TCR Vbeta segments and 13 reverse primers for TCR Jbeta segments was used. Entries here come from immuneACCESS through TCRdb and include only in-frame sequences with V and J called. Some clones fail to appear in such tables; in the studies checked, an unresolved V gene covers under half of the shortfall, and the cause of the remainder is unknown. Here the sample has some 140,000 clones; roughly 73% occur a single time. About 1.2% of the sample is in the top ten clones. Sequences were obtained from PBMCs. All receptors derive from a woman in her forties in good health and CMV-seronegative.

V gene TRBV28 combines with J gene TRBJ1-6, with D possibly being TRBD1 (6 bases). In germline, CDR1 is MDHEN, CDR2 SYDVKM. Trimming took 2 bases from V and 9 from J, leaving 14 bases between them. The CDR3 is 15 amino acids. CDR3 sequence reads: CASSLAHRAGSPLHF. The CDR3, as DNA: TGTGCCAGCAGTTTAGCCCACAGGGCGGGTTCACCCCTCCACTTT.

This rearrangement joins TRBV6-5 to TRBJ2-2; a possible D gene is TRBD1 (6 bases). Germline loops: CDR1 MNHEY, CDR2 SVGAGI. Trimming pared 1 base from V and 3 bases from J, leaving 12 bases between. This CDR3 contains 16 residues. The CDR3 protein is CASSYLQGGDTGELFF. The CDR3 DNA follows: TGTGCCAGCAGTTACTTACAGGGTGGTGACACCGGGGAGCTGTTTTTT.

This clone has a handful of counts. The V call is TRBV10-3, the J call TRBJ1-1; D is perhaps TRBD1 (5 bases). The CDR3 length is 14 residues. Trimming left V 0 bases short and J 4 bases short, with 9 bases between. Germline CDR1 reads ENHRY; CDR2 reads SYGVKD. The CDR3 DNA is TGTGCCATCAGTGAGTCCCAGGGTAGCACTGAAGCTTTCTTT. Translation gives CAISESQGSTEAFF.

Notes on this clone: A read error is likely, as this CDR3 ends without the conserved phenylalanine or tryptophan. V usage is TRBV7-9 and J usage is TRBJ1-1; 7 nucleotides agree with TRBD1. The length of the CDR3 is 15 residues. The germline V gene encodes CDR1 SEHNR and CDR2 FQNEAQ (reference sequence). The V gene end was trimmed by 4 bases and the J gene end by 1 base; junction bases not matched to a gene: 6. CDR3 residues: CASSSRQGSNTEAFL. CDR3 coding DNA: TGTGCCAGCAGCTCAAGACAGGGCTCGAACACTGAAGCTTTCCTT.

This chain connects TRBV5-1 to TRBJ2-5, with 8 positions matching TRBD1. This CDR3 is 14 amino acids long. The germline V gene encodes CDR1 SGHRS and CDR2 YFSETQ. V was pared by 4 bases and J by 4 bases, with 6 bases of the junction left unmatched. The CDR3, as DNA: TGCGCCAGCAGCACAAGGACAGGGAGAGAGACCCAGTACTTC. Its translation is CASSTRTGRETQYF.

The genes are TRBV2 and TRBJ2-7; weak D call: TRBD2 (5 bases). The CDR3 has 13 residues. CDR1 is SNHLY and CDR2 is FYNNEI in the germline V gene. Trimming stripped 6 bases from V and 6 bases from J, with 15 bases between. CDR3 nucleotides: TGTGCCAGCAGAAGGGAGATAGGGTTCGAGCAGTACGTC. It specifies CASRREIGFEQYV.

Here the CDR3 reads CASTSNTEAFF. The DNA for the CDR3 is TGTGCCAGCACCTCGAACACTGAAGCTTTCTTT. The rearrangement uses TRBV27 and TRBJ1-1; D is undetermined. The CDR3 contains 11 residues. CDR1 and CDR2 (germline): MNHEY, SMNVEV (reference sequence). V was cut by 7 bases and J by 1 base, with 4 bases left in between.

This chain connects TRBV7-8 to TRBJ2-2, with D maybe TRBD2 (6 bases). The germline V gene has CDR1 SGHVS and CDR2 FQNEAQ. The CDR3 is 14 residues long. V lost 3 bases, J lost 4 bases, and 9 bases lay in between. For the CDR3, the DNA is TGTGCCAGCAGCTTTCGGGGGTTCACCGGGGAGCTGTTTTTT. This gives the protein CASSFRGFTGELFF.

The CDR3 protein is CASSPGQGAPGGYTF. CDR3 DNA sequence: TGTGCCAGCTCACCTGGACAGGGGGCGCCGGGAGGCTACACCTTC. The J gene is TRBJ1-2, the V gene TRBV18; 11 positions agree with TRBD1. Losses at the gene ends were 3 bases for V and 8 bases for J; bases not matched to a gene: 8. Germline assignment: CDR1 KGHSH and CDR2 LQKENI. The CDR3 has 15 residues.

This clone is a singleton in its sample. This sequence joins TRBV7-2 and TRBJ1-5; D gene unclear. The CDR3 is 11 residues long. Deletions cut 1 base from V and 15 bases from J, with 10 bases between. Germline V gene lookup returns CDR1 SGHTA and CDR2 FQGNSA. The CDR3 is CASSLDNQWHF. CDR3 nucleotides: TGTGCCAGCAGCTTAGACAACCAGTGGCATTTT.

The rearrangement joins TRBV28 to TRBJ1-5, with D unresolved. Germline V gene lookup returns CDR1 MDHEN and CDR2 SYDVKM. V was shortened by 4 bases and J by 6 bases, with 19 bases between the two germline ends. The length of the CDR3 is 16 residues. CDR3 nucleotides: TGTGCCAGCAGTTCGCGGACTTGGGTGGAGGGTCAGCCCCAGCATTTT. It specifies CASSSRTWVEGQPQHF.

This clone came up a few times. This sequence joins TRBV13 and TRBJ1-5, with D perhaps TRBD1 (5 bases). This CDR3 has 15 residues. The V end was cut by 2 bases, the J end by 2 bases, with 10 bases between. Per germline, CDR1 PRHDT and CDR2 FYEKMQ (reference sequence). CDR3: CASSLRGGGNQPQHF. In DNA, the CDR3 is TGTGCCAGCAGCTTACGGGGAGGGGGCAATCAGCCCCAGCATTTT. The whole variable domain, filled in from reference TRBV13 and TRBJ1-5, reads AAGVIQSPRHLIKEKRETATLKCYPIPRHDTVYWYQQGPGQDPQFLISFYEKMQSDKGSIPDRFSAQQFSDYHSELNMSSLELGDSALYFCASSLRGGGNQPQHFGDGTRLSIL.

The chain is built from TRBV5-1 and TRBJ2-1; 14 bases line up with TRBD2. From germline, CDR1 is SGHRS and CDR2 YFSETQ. The CDR3 totals 16 residues. Losses at the gene ends were 4 bases for V and 5 bases for J; bases not matched to a gene: 5. The CDR3 protein is CASSLPGLAGDNEQFF. DNA for the CDR3: TGCGCCAGCAGCCTACCGGGACTAGCGGGGGACAATGAGCAGTTCTTC. The full variable domain, rest sourced from reference TRBV5-1 and TRBJ2-1, is KAGVTQTPRYLIKTRGQQVTLSCSPISGHRSVSWYQQTPGQGLQFLFEYFSETQRNKGNFPGRFSGRQFSNSRSEMNVSTLELGDSALYLCASSLPGLAGDNEQFFGPGTRLTVL.

V is TRBV28 and J is TRBJ1-2, with 7 bases that match TRBD1. This CDR3 spans 17 amino acids. Unmatched junction bases numbered 16, after V lost 6 bases and J lost 3 bases. Germline CDR1 reads MDHEN; CDR2 reads SYDVKM. CDR3 in DNA: TGTGCCAGCAGAGTCCTACCGGGCAGGGGGAAAGACTATGGCTACACCTTC. Its protein is CASRVLPGRGKDYGYTF.

The rearrangement links TRBV7-9 to TRBJ1-6, with 7 bases fitting TRBD1. This CDR3 is 14 amino acids long. Germline values: CDR1 SEHNR, CDR2 FQNEAQ (reference sequence). Trimming removed 4 bases from V and 4 bases from J; junction bases left unmatched: 1. DNA of the CDR3: TGTGCCAGCAGCTCGACAGGGTATAATTCACCCCTCCACTTT. This encodes CASSSTGYNSPLHF. Full variable domain (remainder filled in from reference TRBV7-9 and TRBJ1-6): DTGVSQNPRHKITKRGQNVTFRCDPISEHNRLYWYRQTLGQGPEFLTYFQNEAQLEKSRLLSDRFSAERPKGSFSTLEIQRTEQGDSAMYLCASSSTGYNSPLHFGNGTRLTVT.

The chain links TRBV2 to TRBJ2-5; 8 nucleotides agree with TRBD2. This CDR3 has 12 residues. The germline V gene encodes CDR1 SNHLY and CDR2 FYNNEI. V shed 8 bases and J 2 bases; nucleotides not matched to a gene: 1. The CDR3: CASAGGQETQYF. The CDR3 coding sequence is TGTGCCAGCGCGGGAGGTCAAGAGACCCAGTACTTC.

The chain links TRBV19 to TRBJ1-5, with no clear D. Trimming pared 6 bases from V and 10 bases from J, leaving 19 bases between. Germline V CDR1 and CDR2: LNHDA, SQIVND (reference sequence). The CDR3 spans 14 residues. CDR3 sequence reads: CASRTSDLGRPQHF. In nucleotides, the CDR3 is TGTGCCAGTAGGACTTCAGACCTTGGTCGACCCCAGCATTTT.

This clone was detected a few times. The V and J genes are TRBV4-2 and TRBJ1-3; tentative D call: TRBD1 (6 bases). Per germline, CDR1 LGHNA and CDR2 YNFKEQ. The germline V and J ends were trimmed by 0 bases and 2 bases, with 11 bases remaining between them. This CDR3 comprises 16 residues. The CDR3 here is CASSQERGGAGNTIYF. As DNA, the CDR3 is TGTGCCAGCAGCCAAGAACGAGGGGGTGCTGGAAACACCATATATTTT.

The gene calls are TRBV5-1 and TRBJ1-5; D gene uncertain. CDR1 SGHRS and CDR2 YFSETQ come from the germline V gene. The CDR3 sequence is 15 residues long. V shed 0 bases and J shed 6 bases, with 13 bases lying between them. The CDR3 protein is CASSLVPNEGQPQHF. CDR3 DNA: TGCGCCAGCAGCTTGGTCCCTAATGAGGGTCAGCCCCAGCATTTT. Full variable domain (outside the CDR3, taken from reference TRBV5-1 and TRBJ1-5): KAGVTQTPRYLIKTRGQQVTLSCSPISGHRSVSWYQQTPGQGLQFLFEYFSETQRNKGNFPGRFSGRQFSNSRSEMNVSTLELGDSALYLCASSLVPNEGQPQHFGDGTRLSIL.

The gene calls are TRBV5-1 and TRBJ2-1, with D tentatively TRBD1 (6 bases). The CDR3 is made up of 15 amino acids. V lost 3 bases and J 3 bases, leaving 13 bases between the germline ends. Germline V lookup: CDR1 SGHRS, CDR2 YFSETQ. Here the CDR3 reads CASSSTRTVYNEQFF. CDR3 nucleotide sequence: TGCGCCAGCAGCTCAACCCGGACAGTCTACAATGAGCAGTTCTTC.

V gene TRBV4-3 combines with J gene TRBJ2-2; D ambiguous. Per germline, CDR1 LGHNA and CDR2 YSLEER. V lost 1 base to trimming and J lost 1 base, with 4 bases between them. This CDR3 is 14 amino acids long. CDR3 in amino acids: CASSQVGNTGELFF. CDR3 DNA sequence: TGCGCCAGCAGCCAAGTCGGGAACACCGGGGAGCTGTTTTTT.

V gene TRBV6-4 combines with J gene TRBJ2-2; D call uncertain. CDR1 and CDR2 from the germline V gene are MRHNA and SNTAGT. V was pared by 5 bases and J by 4 bases, with 11 bases between. CDR3 length: 14 residues. In DNA, the CDR3 is TGTGCCAGCAGTCCCCTAGTGTTCACCGGGGAGCTGTTTTTT. Its protein is CASSPLVFTGELFF.